The 28 T cell receptor beta chains below all came from one sample that was sequenced in a study of T cell responses to AZD1222 COVID-19 vaccine. Only in-frame clones appear in the TCRdb table, and some are missing; sequencing was by immunoSEQ multiplex PCR. The repertoire holds around 140,000 clones, with 65% to 90% as singletons. Sample: peripheral blood, taken 28 days after the second dose of the MenACWY control vaccine. The receptor set was obtained from an adult who received the MenACWY meningococcal vaccine as a control.

The chain employs TRBV28 and TRBJ2-7; 8 bases align to TRBD1. J gave up 2 bases and V 8 bases, and 14 bases lay outside the gene matches. Germline CDR1 MDHEN, CDR2 SYDVKM. This CDR3 is 16 amino acids long. CDR3 nucleotide sequence: TGTGCCAGCGGAGGAAATGGGGGGACAGGAACCTACGAGCAGTACGTC. Amino acid sequence: CASGGNGGTGTYEQYV.

CDR3 sequence: CASSVDETGNGYEQYF. Written as DNA, the CDR3 is TGTGCCAGCAGCGTAGACGAAACAGGTAATGGATACGAGCAGTACTTC. The J gene is TRBJ2-7, the V gene TRBV9, with D maybe TRBD1 (5 bases). Trimming cost V 0 bases and J 4 bases, with 17 bases left between them. This CDR3 spans 16 amino acids. The germline CDR1 and CDR2 sequences are SGDLS and YYNGEE. The whole variable domain, remainder taken from reference TRBV9 and TRBJ2-7, is DSGVTQTPKHLITATGQRVTLRCSPRSGDLSVYWYQQSLDQGLQFLIQYYNGEERAKGNILERFSAQQFPDLHSELNLSSLELGDSALYFCASSVDETGNGYEQYFGPGTRLTVT.

CDR3 coding DNA: TGTGCCAGCAGCTTAGCGCCGGCAGGGGCCGGGGAGCTGTTTTTT. Residues: CASSLAPAGAGELFF. The V call is TRBV7-2, the J call TRBJ2-2; tentatively, D is TRBD1 (6 bases). The CDR3 runs to 15 residues. The germline V and J ends were trimmed by 0 bases and 6 bases, with 11 bases remaining between them. Germline CDR1 reads SGHTA; CDR2 reads FQGNSA.

The CDR3 DNA reads as TGTGCCAGCTCGGAGGGAGCCACTGAAGCTTTCTTT. It is translated as CASSEGATEAFF. The rearrangement links TRBV18 to TRBJ1-1; D is ambiguous. CDR1 and CDR2 from the germline V gene are KGHSH and LQKENI. Between the trimmed V and J ends, which lost 6 bases and 4 bases, there was a span of 9 bases. This CDR3 is 12 amino acids long.

The rearrangement links TRBV7-5 to TRBJ1-3. TRBV7-5 is shown as a pseudogene. This CDR3 spans 13 amino acids. DNA of the CDR3: TGTGTCAGAGGCTTAACCCCTAGGGACACCATATATTTT. Protein product: CVRGLTPRDTIYF.

The V and J genes are TRBV7-8 and TRBJ2-1, with D perhaps TRBD2 (5 bases). Germline-derived CDR1 and CDR2 are SGHVS and FQNEAQ. Trimming removed 3 bases at V and 0 bases at J, with 12 bases between. The CDR3 is made up of 16 amino acids. CDR3 residues: CASSFFTGISYNEQFF. The CDR3 nucleotides are TGTGCCAGCAGCTTCTTTACCGGGATCTCCTACAATGAGCAGTTCTTC.

V gene TRBV9 combines with J gene TRBJ1-4, with D possibly matching TRBD1 (5 bases). Trimming removed 3 bases from V and 8 bases from J, with 14 bases in between. In germline, CDR1 is SGDLS, CDR2 YYNGEE. The CDR3 sequence is 14 residues long. CDR3 DNA sequence: TGTGCCAGCAGCGGGAACAGGTTCCCAGAAAAACTGTTTTTT. It specifies CASSGNRFPEKLFF.

V gene TRBV27 combines with J gene TRBJ2-6; D gene unclear. Germline lookup yields CDR1 MNHEY and CDR2 SMNVEV (reference sequence). This CDR3 spans 21 amino acids. V shed 1 base and J shed 4 bases, with 26 bases lying between them. CDR3 DNA sequence: TGTGCCAGCAGTTTATTAAGAGGTGTCGGGCAGGTACTGTTAGGGGCCAACGTCCTGACTTTC. This translates into CASSLLRGVGQVLLGANVLTF.

This clone turned up a few times. This chain uses TRBV28 with TRBJ2-5; TRBD2 agrees at 8 bases. Germline V lookup: CDR1 MDHEN, CDR2 SYDVKM. Losses at the gene ends were 5 bases for V and 3 bases for J; bases not matched to a gene: 8. This CDR3 contains 15 residues. The DNA for the CDR3 is TGTGCCAGCAGTCGTAGCGGGGCCCACGAAGAGACCCAGTACTTC. Protein product: CASSRSGAHEETQYF.

This clone has just a few counts. The V gene is TRBV9, the J gene TRBJ1-6; possible D gene TRBD1, 6 bases. This CDR3 spans 14 amino acids. Germline V gives CDR1 SGDLS, CDR2 YYNGEE. V was pared by 7 bases and J by 6 bases, with 14 bases between. The CDR3 DNA reads as TGTGCCAGCGCAGGGGCTAGAAGTAATTCACCCCTCCACTTT. The encoded protein is CASAGARSNSPLHF.

The gene calls are TRBV10-3 and TRBJ2-2; D is undetermined. This CDR3 spans 12 amino acids. In germline, CDR1 is ENHRY, CDR2 SYGVKD. The V gene lost 0 bases and the J gene lost 8 bases, with 4 bases spanning the gap. Written as DNA, the CDR3 is TGTGCCATCAGTGAGTCGTCTGGGGAGCTGTTTTTT. As protein: CAISESSGELFF.

This sequence joins TRBV9 and TRBJ2-1; a possible D gene is TRBD2 (6 bases). CDR1 is SGDLS and CDR2 is YYNGEE in the germline V gene. The CDR3 contains 18 residues. Trimming took 7 bases from V and 0 from J, leaving 23 bases between them. CDR3 sequence reads: CASPAPNSGLSSYNEQFF. The CDR3 nucleotides are TGTGCCAGCCCAGCCCCTAATAGCGGCCTGAGCTCCTACAATGAGCAGTTCTTC.

The J gene is TRBJ2-1, the V gene TRBV4-1; 13 bases match TRBD2. The length of the CDR3 is 15 residues. Germline V gene sequence: CDR1 MGHRA, CDR2 YSYEKL. V lost 3 bases to trimming and J lost 10 bases; unmatched junction nucleotides: 6. The CDR3 DNA follows: TGCGCCAGCAGCCAGGGACTAGCGGGATCAGGCGAGCAGTTCTTC. It is translated as CASSQGLAGSGEQFF.

The chain uses TRBV3-1 (or the pseudogene TRBV3-2) and TRBJ1-4, with D unclear. Trimming shortened V by 4 bases and J by 14 bases, and 14 bases separated the two germline ends. The germline V gene encodes CDR1 LGHDT and CDR2 YNNKEL (reference sequence). This CDR3 spans 12 amino acids. The CDR3 bases are TGTGCCAGCAGCCCATATAAGAGGGCCCTGTTTTTT. This codes for CASSPYKRALFF.

CDR3 sequence reads: CASSKTRLNYEQYF. For the CDR3, the DNA is TGTGCCAGCAGCAAAACCAGACTCAACTACGAGCAGTACTTC. The chain joins TRBV21-1 to TRBJ2-7; the D call in the table, TRBD2, was not verified against the DNA. TRBV21-1 represents a pseudogene. The CDR3 has 14 residues.

V is TRBV11-3 and J is TRBJ1-1; D is possibly TRBD1 (6 bases). The V gene lost 4 bases and the J gene lost 1 base, with 13 bases spanning the gap. This CDR3 is 15 amino acids long. Germline V gene sequence: CDR1 SGHNT, CDR2 YENEEA. CDR3 residues: CASSSGGGSNTEAFF. CDR3 in DNA: TGTGCCAGCAGCTCCGGAGGGGGGTCGAACACTGAAGCTTTCTTT.

V gene TRBV20-1 combines with J gene TRBJ2-1; 7 bases are shared with TRBD2. The germline CDR1 and CDR2 sequences are DFQATT and SNEGSKA (reference sequence). The V segment lost 3 bases and the J segment 8 bases; nucleotides outside the gene matches: 16. The CDR3 runs 16 residues. The CDR3 loop is CSASRSGGVKIDEQFF. The CDR3 DNA is TGCAGTGCTAGTAGGTCGGGGGGTGTAAAGATCGATGAGCAGTTCTTC.

The chain is built from TRBV13 and TRBJ2-7; D remains ambiguous. Trimming cost V 0 bases and J 2 bases, with 5 bases left between them. Germline CDR1 is PRHDT and CDR2 is FYEKMQ (reference sequence). The CDR3 covers 13 residues. The CDR3 is CASSLGTAYEQYF. CDR3 coding DNA: TGTGCCAGCAGCTTAGGGACCGCCTACGAGCAGTACTTC.

The chain combines TRBV29-1 with TRBJ1-3; D remains ambiguous. The CDR3 totals 13 residues. Germline assignment: CDR1 SQVTM and CDR2 ANQGSEA. V was pared by 5 bases and J by 2 bases, with 10 bases between. CDR3 residues: CSVSWTAGNTIYF. CDR3 nucleotide sequence: TGCAGCGTTTCTTGGACGGCTGGAAACACCATATATTTT.

The chain uses TRBV29-1 and TRBJ2-3; 16 bases line up with TRBD2. The CDR3 is 18 amino acids. Germline V gene sequence: CDR1 SQVTM, CDR2 ANQGSEA. With V trimmed by 5 bases and J by 6 bases, 14 bases remained unmatched. CDR3: CSVRKYGTSGRASDTQYF. As DNA, the CDR3 is TGCAGCGTTCGAAAGTACGGGACTAGCGGGAGGGCCTCGGATACGCAGTATTTT.

The gene calls are TRBV5-1 and TRBJ1-4; 10 bases line up with TRBD1. CDR3 size: 15 residues. With V trimmed by 4 bases and J by 8 bases, 8 bases remained unmatched. In germline, CDR1 is SGHRS, CDR2 YFSETQ. CDR3 bases: TGCGCCAGCAGCGCTGGGACAGGGGAAGAGGAAAAACTGTTTTTT. Protein sequence: CASSAGTGEEEKLFF.

The chain is built from TRBV15 and TRBJ1-1; D might be TRBD1 (6 bases). Looked up from germline, CDR1 is LNHNV and CDR2 is YYDKDF (reference sequence). The CDR3 runs to 14 residues. V was cut by 1 base and J by 4 bases, with 10 bases left in between. CDR3 loop: CATSRAGRGTEAFF. Here the CDR3 DNA reads TGTGCCACCAGCAGAGCCGGCAGGGGCACTGAAGCTTTCTTT.

CDR3 DNA sequence: TGTGCCAGCAGCACCACGCAAACTTGGAACACTGAAGCTTTCTTT. It encodes CASSTTQTWNTEAFF. The chain has TRBV7-2 and TRBJ1-1; no definite D call. CDR3 length: 15 amino acids. V shed 5 bases and J shed 1 base, with 14 bases lying between them. CDR1 is SGHTA and CDR2 is FQGNSA in the germline V gene.

This clone has more than one count but fewer than ten. This chain connects TRBV20-1 to TRBJ2-1; D call uncertain. This CDR3 comprises 14 residues. Germline V lookup: CDR1 DFQATT, CDR2 SNEGSKA (reference sequence). V was pared by 3 bases and J by 1 base, with 10 bases between. CDR3 protein: CSASNLVSYNEQFF. The CDR3, as DNA: TGCAGTGCTAGTAATCTGGTTTCCTACAATGAGCAGTTCTTC.

This chain joins TRBV21-1 and TRBJ2-3; the table calls TRBD2, which could not be checked here. TRBV21-1 is annotated as a pseudogene. This CDR3 region has 17 residues. The CDR3 loop is CASSLTVAGASTDTQYF. CDR3 in DNA: TGTGCCAGCAGCCTCACAGTAGCGGGGGCTAGCACAGATACGCAGTATTTT.

The chain recombines TRBV5-4 with TRBJ2-5; D may match TRBD1 or TRBD2 (5 bases each). The CDR3 spans 14 residues. The germline V gene encodes CDR1 SGHNT and CDR2 YYREEE (reference sequence). V was clipped by 4 bases and J by 4 bases, with 14 bases between them. The CDR3 is CASSPRPGRETQYF. The CDR3 DNA reads TGTGCCAGCAGCCCTAGACCGGGGCGAGAGACCCAGTACTTC.

The chain joins TRBV24-1 to TRBJ2-1, with 7 bases matching TRBD1. Germline V CDR1 and CDR2: KGHDR, SFDVKD. The CDR3 contains 16 residues. V was pared by 1 base and J by 0 bases, with 2 bases of the junction left unmatched. In nucleotides, the CDR3 is TGTGCCACCAGTGATTTCAAGGGGGCCTCCTACAATGAGCAGTTCTTC. Protein product: CATSDFKGASYNEQFF.

The chain recombines TRBV4-2 with TRBJ1-1, with a possible D match to TRBD1 (6 bases). Deletions cut 0 bases from V and 3 bases from J, with 11 bases between. CDR3 size: 15 residues. Germline CDR1 LGHNA, CDR2 YNFKEQ. The CDR3 nucleotides are TGTGCCAGCAGCCAAGATTCATACAGGGACACTGAAGCTTTCTTT. Translating it yields CASSQDSYRDTEAFF.